Below are 26 T cell receptor beta chains sequenced from a single sample in a study of T cells in Graves' hyperthyroidism and ophthalmopathy. Template material for amplifying TCR beta CDR3 regions consisted of RNA transcripts. The HTBI primer set drove a first-round RT-PCR of the TCR CDR3. One entry per CDR3 protein, called by TCRdb with MiXCR from the multiplex PCR reads. Counted here are 360,000 or so distinct CDR3 sequences, 19% occurring once; the ten biggest clones make up around 3.6%. Sequenced input: blood. The origin of the receptors is a woman younger than 30 with Graves' hyperthyroidism.

The sample holds many counts of this clonotype. This chain links TRBV24-1 with TRBJ2-2; D is possibly TRBD2 (6 bases). The germline V gene encodes CDR1 KGHDR and CDR2 SFDVKD. CDR3 length: 15 amino acids. Trimming took 1 base from V and 4 from J, leaving 9 bases between them. The CDR3 region is CATSDFLGGTGELFF. The CDR3 DNA is TGTGCCACCAGTGATTTCCTGGGGGGCACCGGGGAGCTGTTTTTT.

Ten or more counts support this clonotype. The chain joins TRBV19 to TRBJ1-5, with unresolved D. Trimming took off 0 bases at V and 9 bases at J, with 15 bases between the two ends. The CDR3 extends over 15 amino acids. In germline, CDR1 is LNHDA, CDR2 SQIVND (reference sequence). CDR3 amino acids: CASSIDPPLGRPQHF. The CDR3 DNA is TGTGCCAGTAGTATAGATCCCCCTCTCGGGCGGCCCCAGCATTTT.

This clonotype was seen repeatedly, ten times or more. V and J are TRBV24-1 and TRBJ2-6, with D uncertain. Per germline, CDR1 KGHDR and CDR2 SFDVKD. The ends were cut back, 3 bases at V and 0 bases at J, with 11 bases in the middle. This CDR3 is built from 17 residues. CDR3 DNA sequence: TGTGCCACCAGTGATGCATTCACAGCCTCTGGGGCCAACGTCCTGACTTTC. This encodes CATSDAFTASGANVLTF.

This clonotype was recorded at least ten times. The chain recombines TRBV12-3 or TRBV12-4 with TRBJ1-1; perhaps TRBD1 as D (5 bases). V lost 5 bases and J lost 5, with 12 bases in between. The length of the CDR3 is 13 residues. CDR3 sequence reads: CASSRDWGTEAFF. The CDR3 DNA follows: TGTGCCAGCAGTCGGGACTGGGGAACTGAAGCTTTCTTT.

This clonotype appeared many times. This rearrangement joins TRBV20-1 to TRBJ2-3; TRBD2 matches 7 bases. CDR1 DFQATT and CDR2 SNEGSKA come from the germline V gene (reference sequence). V lost 1 base, J lost 2 bases, and 9 bases stayed unmatched. This CDR3 has 16 residues. The chain's CDR3 is CSARAASGTHTDTQYF. CDR3 coding DNA: TGCAGTGCTAGAGCGGCTAGCGGAACGCACACAGATACGCAGTATTTT.

The table lists this clonotype with many counts. This chain connects TRBV4-1 to TRBJ2-7; weak D call: TRBD2 (7 bases). Germline CDR1 is MGHRA and CDR2 is YSYEKL. CDR3 length: 15 residues. Trimming took off 3 bases at V and 5 bases at J, with 17 bases between the two ends. The CDR3 here is CASSQMSGEGDEQYF. In DNA, the CDR3 is TGCGCCAGCAGCCAGATGTCAGGGGAGGGAGACGAGCAGTACTTC.

This clonotype was counted many times. CDR3 residues: CASSFLFGAGANVLTF. The CDR3 DNA reads TGTGCCAGCAGCTTTTTGTTCGGGGCTGGGGCCAACGTCCTGACTTTC. The V call is TRBV7-8, the J call TRBJ2-6; D is perhaps TRBD2 (5 bases). CDR1 and CDR2 from the germline V gene are SGHVS and FQNEAQ. The V end lost 3 bases, the J end lost 2 bases, and 11 bases lay between the germline ends. CDR3 length equals 16 residues.

There are many counts of this clonotype. V gene TRBV5-1 combines with J gene TRBJ1-1; 7 nucleotides line up with TRBD1. Germline V CDR1 and CDR2: SGHRS, YFSETQ. There are 17 residues in the CDR3. With 5 bases clipped from V and 2 bases from J, the junction kept 15 bases outside the gene matches. The CDR3 nucleotides are TGCGCCAGCAGATTGTATCCGGAGGGGGCGGGAAACACTGAAGCTTTCTTT. It yields the protein CASRLYPEGAGNTEAFF.

This clonotype was counted a few times. The genes are TRBV11-1 and TRBJ2-7; D may be TRBD1 or TRBD2 (5 bases each). Germline values: CDR1 SGHAT, CDR2 FQDESV (reference sequence). V lost 1 base and J lost 0, with 19 bases in between. The length of the CDR3 is 18 residues. The CDR3 protein is CASSLVQGRSESSYEQYF. In DNA, the CDR3 is TGTGCCAGCAGCTTAGTCCAGGGACGGTCGGAAAGCTCCTACGAGCAGTACTTC.

This clonotype was recorded many times. This chain connects TRBV28 to TRBJ2-7; D remains unclear. Germline V lookup: CDR1 MDHEN, CDR2 SYDVKM. The germline V and J ends were trimmed by 3 bases and 2 bases, with 11 bases remaining between them. The CDR3 contains 14 residues. The CDR3 DNA reads as TGTGCCAGCAGTTTCGAGCTTCCCGCCTACGAGCAGTACTTC. Its protein product is CASSFELPAYEQYF.

This clonotype was recorded many times. This chain uses TRBV6-5 with TRBJ2-7, with TRBD1 matching over 8 bases. V shed 2 bases, J shed 5 bases, and the junction held 8 bases outside the gene matches. The CDR3 is made up of 15 amino acids. The germline gives CDR1 MNHEY, CDR2 SVGAGI. The CDR3 nucleotides are TGTGCCAGCAGTTACGGACAGGGAGATCGCCACGAGCAGTACTTC. Its protein is CASSYGQGDRHEQYF.

This clonotype was counted many times. The chain has TRBV6-5 and TRBJ2-7; D perhaps matches TRBD1 (6 bases). CDR1 is MNHEY, CDR2 SVGAGI, per germline. With 0 bases removed from V and 5 bases from J, the gap between germline ends came to 14 bases. The CDR3 runs to 15 residues. CDR3 sequence: CASSYSNRVVDEQYF. The CDR3 DNA follows: TGTGCCAGCAGTTACTCGAACAGGGTCGTAGACGAGCAGTACTTC.

The table lists this clonotype with many counts. The V gene is TRBV20-1, the J gene TRBJ2-7; 7 positions agree with TRBD2. From germline, CDR1 is DFQATT and CDR2 SNEGSKA (reference sequence). The CDR3 is 14 residues long. V was clipped by 2 bases and J by 2 bases; unmatched bases: 6. The CDR3 sequence: CSARRRGGPYEQYF. The CDR3 bases are TGCAGTGCTAGACGTCGGGGAGGGCCCTACGAGCAGTACTTC.

This clonotype was counted a few times. The genes are TRBV20-1 and TRBJ1-5; weak D call: TRBD1 (6 bases). The germline CDR1 and CDR2 sequences are DFQATT and SNEGSKA (reference sequence). Trimming left V 6 bases short and J 0 bases short, with 12 bases between. The CDR3 is 14 amino acids. CDR3 DNA sequence: TGCAGTGCCAAGGACAGTTTTAGCAATCAGCCCCAGCATTTT. This sequence encodes CSAKDSFSNQPQHF.

A few counts support this clonotype. One end of the junction varies from germline; a read error may be responsible. This sequence joins TRBV2 and TRBJ1-1, with D uncertain. In germline, CDR1 is SNHLY, CDR2 FYNNEI. The CDR3 runs to 13 residues. CDR3 nucleotides: TGTGCCAGCAGTCTTCGGGGTAGCACTGAAGCTTGCTTT. Translated: CASSLRGSTEACF.

The genes are TRBV12-5 and TRBJ1-2, with D tentatively TRBD1 (5 bases). CDR1 LGHNT and CDR2 FRNRAP come from the germline V gene. Trimming left V 5 bases short and J 2 bases short, with 9 bases between. This CDR3 comprises 13 residues. The CDR3 region is CASGGDGNYGYTF. The CDR3 coding sequence is TGTGCTAGTGGTGGGGACGGGAACTATGGCTACACCTTC.

This clonotype was seen many times. The rearrangement links TRBV7-3 to TRBJ2-7; D remains ambiguous. Germline-derived CDR1 and CDR2 are SGHTA and FQGTGA. V lost 1 base, J lost 6 bases, and 10 bases lay in between. The CDR3 runs to 13 residues. CDR3 residues: CASSLNPAREQYF. The CDR3, as DNA: TGTGCCAGCAGCTTAAATCCGGCCCGCGAGCAGTACTTC.

This sequence joins TRBV7-2 and TRBJ2-5, with TRBD2 identical over 9 bases. The V gene's germline CDR1 is SGHTA and CDR2 FQGNSA. This CDR3 has 15 residues. Germline trimming cut 0 bases from V and 7 bases from J; bases unmatched to any gene: 6. CDR3 DNA sequence: TGTGCCAGCAGCTTAGCGCCTAGCGGGGAGGGGACCCAGTACTTC. Encoded protein: CASSLAPSGEGTQYF.

In this sample, this clonotype turned up many times. The chain has TRBV18 and TRBJ2-7; TRBD2 aligns across 7 bases. The germline V gene has CDR1 KGHSH and CDR2 LQKENI. V lost 3 bases to trimming and J lost 1 base; unmatched junction nucleotides: 6. The CDR3 has 15 amino acids. CDR3 amino acids: CASSPLGTISYEQYF. Here the CDR3 DNA reads TGTGCCAGCTCACCTTTGGGGACTATATCCTACGAGCAGTACTTC.

This clonotype was counted between two and nine times. A read error is possible here, since a much larger clone lies one base away. The rearrangement uses TRBV7-2 and TRBJ1-1; no reliable D call. The CDR3 is made up of 12 amino acids. Per the germline V gene, CDR1 is SGHTA and CDR2 is FQGNSA. CDR3 nucleotides: TGTGCCAGCAGCTTAGTACACACTGAAGCTTGCTTT. Translation: CASSLVHTEACF.

There are many counts of this clonotype. The chain has TRBV6-1 and TRBJ1-2; D perhaps matches TRBD1 (6 bases). V was cut by 6 bases and J by 7 bases, with 18 bases left in between. Germline-derived CDR1 and CDR2 are MNHNS and SASEGT. The CDR3 sequence is 14 residues long. The DNA for the CDR3 is TGTGCCAGCAGGCCGCTGGGGGGGCCGGGTGGCTACACCTTC. As protein: CASRPLGGPGGYTF.

This clonotype was observed at least ten times. The chain uses TRBV12-3 or TRBV12-4 and TRBJ1-2; 7 bases map to TRBD1. The CDR3 is 12 amino acids. V shed 6 bases and J 2 bases; nucleotides not matched to a gene: 0. CDR3 nucleotide sequence: TGTGCCAGCAGGGGACAGAACTATGGCTACACCTTC. Translated: CASRGQNYGYTF.

This clonotype appeared many times. V and J are TRBV6-1 and TRBJ1-5; D uncertain. The length of the CDR3 is 17 residues. V was shortened by 2 bases and J by 0 bases, with 14 bases between the two germline ends. Per the germline V gene, CDR1 is MNHNS and CDR2 is SASEGT. Here the CDR3 reads CASSEFRGPYSNQPQHF. Written as DNA, the CDR3 is TGTGCCAGCAGTGAATTTAGAGGGCCTTATAGCAATCAGCCCCAGCATTTT.

This clonotype was observed at least ten times. The chain employs TRBV6-1 and TRBJ1-5, with a tentative D call TRBD1 (5 bases). The V gene lost 0 bases and the J gene lost 2 bases, with 14 bases spanning the gap. From germline, CDR1 is MNHNS and CDR2 SASEGT. The CDR3 runs to 17 residues. The CDR3 spells CASSEAFGRVGNQPQHF. CDR3 DNA: TGTGCCAGCAGTGAAGCGTTCGGCAGGGTGGGCAATCAGCCCCAGCATTTT.

In its sample, this clonotype was seen many times. The rearrangement joins TRBV27 to TRBJ2-7; TRBD1 might be the D (5 bases). The germline V and J ends were trimmed by 1 base and 0 bases, with 10 bases remaining between them. The CDR3 has 15 amino acids. CDR1 MNHEY and CDR2 SMNVEV come from the germline V gene (reference sequence). The CDR3 bases are TGTGCCAGCAGTTTATACGGACACAACTCCTACGAGCAGTACTTC. Translation gives CASSLYGHNSYEQYF.

This clonotype showed up many times. This rearrangement joins TRBV13 to TRBJ1-2, with 8 bases matching TRBD1. In germline, CDR1 is PRHDT, CDR2 FYEKMQ (reference sequence). V dropped 2 bases and J dropped 0; count of bases not matched to a gene: 11. There are 18 residues in the CDR3. As DNA, the CDR3 is TGTGCCAGCAGCTTATCCCCCTTCAGGGGGCCAACTAACTATGGCTACACCTTC. This codes for CASSLSPFRGPTNYGYTF.